One and the same sample provided the 9 T cell receptor beta chains below, sequenced in a study of blood T cell repertoires in COVID-19. Sequencing was performed with immunoSEQ multiplex PCR; in TCRdb, only in-frame clones are kept and a portion is missing. The sample consists of a few hundred thousand clones, roughly 85% of them appearing once. The sample comprised peripheral blood. The receptor set was obtained from a human donor in a cohort sampled during active COVID-19.

This clone was counted only a few times. The chain links TRBV6-5 to TRBJ2-1; D might be TRBD1 (5 bases). Germline-derived CDR1 and CDR2 are MNHEY and SVGAGI. The length of the CDR3 is 12 residues. V was cut by 2 bases and J by 8 bases, with 7 bases left in between. CDR3 in DNA: TGTGCCAGCAGTTACAGGGGCCATGAGCAGTTCTTC. This encodes CASSYRGHEQFF.

The chain is built from TRBV15 and TRBJ2-3, with a weak D call TRBD2 (8 bases). CDR1 and CDR2 (germline): LNHNV, YYDKDF (reference sequence). The CDR3 is 17 amino acids. V dropped 11 bases and J dropped 2 bases, with 26 bases sitting between them. The CDR3 coding sequence is TGTGCCTCAGGGGGGATAAGGACTAGCCCAAACACAGATACGCAGTATTTT. This encodes CASGGIRTSPNTDTQYF. Drawing the rest from reference TRBV15 and TRBJ2-3, the complete variable domain is DAMVIQNPRYQVTQFGKPVTLSCSQTLNHNVMYWYQQKSSQAPKLLFHYYDKDFNNEADTPDNFQSRRPNTSFCFLDIRSPGLGDTAMYLCASGGIRTSPNTDTQYFGPGTRLTVL.

This rearrangement joins TRBV6-6 to TRBJ1-1, with 8 bases that match TRBD1. The CDR3 runs to 15 residues. The germline CDR1 and CDR2 sequences are MNHNY and SVGAGI (reference sequence). Trimming took 6 bases from V and 5 from J; bases not matched to a gene: 11. Here the CDR3 reads CASRPPGQGITEAFF. The CDR3, as DNA: TGTGCCAGCAGGCCCCCCGGACAGGGTATTACTGAAGCTTTCTTT.

The chain couples TRBV7-9 to TRBJ1-2; D unresolved. The CDR3 totals 15 residues. Germline CDR1 reads SEHNR; CDR2 reads FQNEAQ (reference sequence). V was trimmed by 10 bases and J by 2 bases, leaving 20 bases between them. CDR3 sequence reads: CATQPKPEPNYGYTF. CDR3 coding DNA: TGTGCCACCCAGCCTAAGCCGGAGCCCAACTATGGCTACACCTTC.

The chain joins TRBV6-5 to TRBJ2-7; possibly TRBD1 for D (6 bases). V was shortened by 5 bases and J by 6 bases, with 17 bases between the two germline ends. The CDR3 is made up of 14 amino acids. Looked up from germline, CDR1 is MNHEY and CDR2 is SVGAGI. DNA for the CDR3: TGTGCCAGCAGTCAATACTTACAGGGTACCGAGCAGTACTTC. Its translation is CASSQYLQGTEQYF.

The rearrangement links TRBV9 to TRBJ2-3; D possibly corresponds to TRBD2 (7 bases). Germline V CDR1 and CDR2: SGDLS, YYNGEE. Trimming removed 6 bases at V and 5 bases at J, with 19 bases between. This CDR3 is built from 15 residues. The CDR3 DNA reads as TGTGCCAGCACCTTGGGGGGGGGCCTGGGAGATACGCAGTATTTT. Translation gives CASTLGGGLGDTQYF.

The chain links TRBV14 to TRBJ1-1, with D perhaps TRBD1 (6 bases). Looked up from germline, CDR1 is SGHDN and CDR2 is FVKESK. The germline V and J ends were trimmed by 4 bases and 1 base, with 16 bases remaining between them. The CDR3 consists of 16 residues. CDR3 loop: CASSRGQSRGNTEAFF. In DNA form, the CDR3 reads TGTGCCAGCAGCCGAGGACAGTCCCGGGGGAACACTGAAGCTTTCTTT.

The chain uses TRBV11-2 and TRBJ1-2; 11 nucleotides agree with TRBD1. The length of the CDR3 is 14 residues. Germline V lookup: CDR1 SGHAT, CDR2 FQNNGV. V lost 5 bases and J lost 6; bases outside the gene matches: 5. CDR3 bases: TGTGCCAGCAGCCCGGACAGGGGGCCTCATGGCTACACCTTC. Its protein is CASSPDRGPHGYTF.

This sequence joins TRBV20-1 and TRBJ2-1; D unclear. Germline assignment: CDR1 DFQATT and CDR2 SNEGSKA (reference sequence). Trimming cost V 3 bases and J 1 base, with 10 bases left between them. This CDR3 spans 14 amino acids. CDR3 residues: CSASSAGSYNEQFF. In DNA, the CDR3 is TGCAGTGCTAGTTCAGCAGGATCCTACAATGAGCAGTTCTTC.